The sample holds many counts of the clone carrying this TCR beta chain. This entry comes from a study of T-cell reconstitution after alpha-beta-depleted transplantation in children. Preparation of the TCRbeta library was carried out with unique molecular identifiers. TCRdb reprocessed the PCR reads via MiXCR and lists one record per CDR3 protein. The sample has more than 550,000 distinct CDR3 sequences; 10% are singletons. The CDR3 consists of 12 residues. CDR1 and CDR2 from the germline V gene are SGHRS and YFSETQ. V was shortened by 6 bases and J by 1 base, with 8 bases between the two germline ends.

This sample comprised PBMCs from the stem cell graft donor, obtained from the stem cell graft. The source of this sequence is a human donor who donated a stem cell graft to a child with acute myeloid leukemia. This rearrangement joins TRBV5-1 to TRBJ2-7; unclear D gene. The CDR3 region is CASISPSYEQYF. Here the CDR3 DNA reads TGCGCCAGCATATCCCCGTCCTACGAGCAGTACTTC.